What follows describes a single T cell receptor beta chain. After removal of 4 bases from V and 7 bases from J, the junction contained 10 bases not matched to a gene. Germline CDR1 and CDR2: LGHNA and YNFKEQ. There are 15 residues in the CDR3. The authors ran the immunoSEQ assay, v3.0, at survey level. Sequencing used immunoSEQ multiplex PCR; TCRdb keeps in-frame clones, though not all of them. The data contain about 48,000 clones, about 81% of them singletons. The data belong to a study of long-term antiretroviral therapy in people with HIV. This material consisted of unsorted PBMCs, taken 0.8 years after starting antiretroviral therapy. This chain connects TRBV4-2 to TRBJ1-5; 7 nucleotides match TRBD1. This receptor was obtained from a woman younger than 30 with HIV. The CDR3 region has the DNA TGTGCCAGCAGCCCAGAGAGGGGGCGAGGGCAGCCCCAGCATTTT. It codes for CASSPERGRGQPQHF.